The 2 T cell receptor beta chains below all came from one sample that was sequenced in a study of a mutant IDH1 vaccine in newly diagnosed glioma. Here immunoSEQ multiplex PCR was the method, and the copy in TCRdb shows in-frame clones only, minus some. This sample has roughly 60,000 clones, with 74% found just once. Time point described: week 35, safety follow-up. The content of each vaccine dose was 300 ug of mutant IDH1 20-mer peptide, and topical imiquimod accompanied it. Their cognate antigens are unknown. The starting material was PBMCs, obtained from a glioma patient whose treatment included an IDH1 peptide vaccine. The receptor source for this set is a man aged 50 or older with glioma.

This clone has only one observation. The rearrangement links TRBV19 to TRBJ2-3, with no clear D. Trimming shortened V by 5 bases and J by 0 bases, and 3 bases separated the two germline ends. CDR1 LNHDA and CDR2 SQIVND come from the germline V gene (reference sequence). The length of the CDR3 is 12 residues. CDR3 in DNA: TGTGCCAGTAGTCCTAGCACAGATACGCAGTATTTT. Encoded protein: CASSPSTDTQYF.

This clone was seen more than once but under ten times. V usage is TRBV7-9 and J usage is TRBJ1-2; TRBD1 matches at 7 bases. There are 14 residues in the CDR3. In germline, CDR1 is SEHNR, CDR2 FQNEAQ (reference sequence). V lost 0 bases to trimming and J lost 3 bases; unmatched junction nucleotides: 1. The CDR3 DNA sequence: TGTGCCAGCAGCTTAGCTGGACAGGACTATGGCTACACCTTC. This gives the protein CASSLAGQDYGYTF.